This T cell receptor beta chain is from a study of T cells in Graves' hyperthyroidism and ophthalmopathy. Enrolled ophthalmopathy patients presented with a Clinical Activity Score of at least 3, a NOSPECS grade of at least 4, and disease duration under 3 months. Used for diagnoses were clinical symptoms, serum thyroxine and TRAb, thyroid ultrasound and orbital computed tomography. PBMCs were obtained from roughly 10 ml fresh peripheral blood. Authors of the study amplified TCR beta CDR3 regions from RNA transcripts. The HTBI primer set was used in a first-round RT-PCR of the TCR CDR3. TCRdb re-derived calls from the multiplex PCR reads in MiXCR, one entry per CDR3 protein. The sample contains roughly 240,000 distinct CDR3 sequences, over 15% of which appear only once. Findings and caveats of the study: Most clonotypes expanded in thyroid above 0.001 were likewise present in blood.

In its sample, this clonotype was seen many times. The antigen remains unidentified. Germline CDR1 reads SGDLS; CDR2 reads YYNGEE. Losses at the gene ends were 3 bases for V and 3 bases for J; bases not matched to a gene: 2. The CDR3 is made up of 14 amino acids. The source material was blood. The sequence came from a woman under 30 with Graves' ophthalmopathy. The chain employs TRBV9 and TRBJ2-7, with 11 bases fitting TRBD2. The CDR3 DNA is TGTGCCAGCAGCGCGGGACTAGCGGACTACGAGCAGTACTTC. This codes for CASSAGLADYEQYF. Using reference TRBV9 and TRBJ2-7 for the parts outside the CDR3, the full variable domain is DSGVTQTPKHLITATGQRVTLRCSPRSGDLSVYWYQQSLDQGLQFLIQYYNGEERAKGNILERFSAQQFPDLHSELNLSSLELGDSALYFCASSAGLADYEQYFGPGTRLTVT.